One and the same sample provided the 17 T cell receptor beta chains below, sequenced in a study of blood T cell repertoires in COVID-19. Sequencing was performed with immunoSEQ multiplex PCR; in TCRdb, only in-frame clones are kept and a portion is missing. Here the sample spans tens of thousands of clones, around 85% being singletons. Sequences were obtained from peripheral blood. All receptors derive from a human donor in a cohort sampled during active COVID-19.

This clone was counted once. In DNA form, the CDR3 reads TGTGCCAGCAGTACAGGGGCCAAACGACAAGAGACCCAGTACTTC. Protein sequence: CASSTGAKRQETQYF. This rearrangement joins TRBV11-2 to TRBJ2-5; TRBD1 agrees at 7 bases. Germline loops: CDR1 SGHAT, CDR2 FQNNGV. The CDR3 loop spans 15 amino acids. With 6 bases clipped from V and 2 bases from J, the junction kept 9 bases outside the gene matches.

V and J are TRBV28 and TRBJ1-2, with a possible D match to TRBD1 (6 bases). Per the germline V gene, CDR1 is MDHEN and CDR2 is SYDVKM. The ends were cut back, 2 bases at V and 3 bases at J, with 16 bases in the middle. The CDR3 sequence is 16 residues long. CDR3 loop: CASSLMISDSYYGYTF. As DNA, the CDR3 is TGTGCCAGCAGTTTAATGATATCGGACAGCTACTATGGCTACACCTTC.

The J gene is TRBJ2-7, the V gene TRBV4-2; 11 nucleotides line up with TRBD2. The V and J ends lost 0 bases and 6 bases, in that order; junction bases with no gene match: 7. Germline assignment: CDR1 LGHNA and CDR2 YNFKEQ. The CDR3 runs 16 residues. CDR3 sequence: CASSQELAGGHFEQYF. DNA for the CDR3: TGTGCCAGCAGCCAAGAGCTAGCGGGGGGCCATTTCGAGCAGTACTTC.

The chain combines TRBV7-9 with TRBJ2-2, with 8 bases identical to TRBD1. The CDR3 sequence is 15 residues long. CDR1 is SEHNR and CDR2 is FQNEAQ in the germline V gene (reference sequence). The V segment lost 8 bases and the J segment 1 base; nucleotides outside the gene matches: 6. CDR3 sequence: CASDGQGGNTGELFF. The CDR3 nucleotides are TGTGCCAGCGATGGACAGGGAGGGAACACCGGGGAGCTGTTTTTT.

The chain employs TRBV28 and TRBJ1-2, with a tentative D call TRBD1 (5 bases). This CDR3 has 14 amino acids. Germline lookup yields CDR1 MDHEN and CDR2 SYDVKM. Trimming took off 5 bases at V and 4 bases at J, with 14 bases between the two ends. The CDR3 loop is CASSTPGTGYGYTF. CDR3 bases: TGTGCCAGCAGTACGCCTGGGACTGGCTATGGCTACACCTTC.

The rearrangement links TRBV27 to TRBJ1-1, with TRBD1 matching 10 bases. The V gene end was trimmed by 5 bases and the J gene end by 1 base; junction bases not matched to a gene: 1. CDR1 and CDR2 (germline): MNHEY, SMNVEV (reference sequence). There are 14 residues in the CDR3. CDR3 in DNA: TGTGCCAGCAGTCGACAGGGGGCGAACACTGAAGCTTTCTTT. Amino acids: CASSRQGANTEAFF.

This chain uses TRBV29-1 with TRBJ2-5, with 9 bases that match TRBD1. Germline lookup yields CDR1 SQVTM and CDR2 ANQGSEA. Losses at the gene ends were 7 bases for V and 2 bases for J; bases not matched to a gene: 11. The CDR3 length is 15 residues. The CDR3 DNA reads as TGCAGCGGAATAAGAGGGACAGGGAAGCAAGAGACCCAGTACTTC. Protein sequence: CSGIRGTGKQETQYF.

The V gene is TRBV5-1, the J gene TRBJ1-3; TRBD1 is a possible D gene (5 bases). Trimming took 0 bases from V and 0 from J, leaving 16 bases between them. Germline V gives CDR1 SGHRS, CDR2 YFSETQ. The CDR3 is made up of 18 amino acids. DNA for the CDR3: TGCGCCAGCAGCTTGGCCGTGGGGCAGCGGGCCTCTGGAAACACCATATATTTT. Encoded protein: CASSLAVGQRASGNTIYF.

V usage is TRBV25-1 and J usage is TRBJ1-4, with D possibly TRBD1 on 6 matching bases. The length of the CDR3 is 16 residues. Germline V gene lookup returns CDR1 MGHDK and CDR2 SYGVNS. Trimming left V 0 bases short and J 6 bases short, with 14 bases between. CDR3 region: CASSEYGVGGDEKLFF. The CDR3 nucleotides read TGTGCCAGCAGTGAATATGGGGTAGGGGGGGATGAAAAACTGTTTTTT. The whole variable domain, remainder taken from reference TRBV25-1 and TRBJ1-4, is EADIYQTPRYLVIGTGKKITLECSQTMGHDKMYWYQQDPGMELHLIHYSYGVNSTEKGDLSSESTVSRIRTEHFPLTLESARPSHTSQYLCASSEYGVGGDEKLFFGSGTQLSVL.

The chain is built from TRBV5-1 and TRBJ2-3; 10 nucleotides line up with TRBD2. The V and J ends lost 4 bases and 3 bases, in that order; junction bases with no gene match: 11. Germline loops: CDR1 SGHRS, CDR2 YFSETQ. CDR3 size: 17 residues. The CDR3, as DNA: TGCGCCAGCAGCCACCTTTCAGCGGGAGGGCCAACAGATACGCAGTATTTT. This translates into CASSHLSAGGPTDTQYF. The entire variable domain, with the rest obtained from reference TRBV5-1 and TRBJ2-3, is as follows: KAGVTQTPRYLIKTRGQQVTLSCSPISGHRSVSWYQQTPGQGLQFLFEYFSETQRNKGNFPGRFSGRQFSNSRSEMNVSTLELGDSALYLCASSHLSAGGPTDTQYFGPGTRLTVL.

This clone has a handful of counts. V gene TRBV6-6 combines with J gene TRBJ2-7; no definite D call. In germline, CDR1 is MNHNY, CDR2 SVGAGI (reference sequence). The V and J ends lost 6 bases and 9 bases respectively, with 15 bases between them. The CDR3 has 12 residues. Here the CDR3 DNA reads TGTGCCAGCAGCCAAGACACCCTCGGGCAGTACTTC. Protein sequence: CASSQDTLGQYF.

The CDR3 nucleotides are TGCAGCCAAAACACAAACTATGGCTACACCTTC. It encodes CSQNTNYGYTF. The chain joins TRBV20-1 to TRBJ1-2; D not certain. Germline V CDR1 and CDR2: DFQATT, SNEGSKA (reference sequence). The CDR3 length is 11 residues.

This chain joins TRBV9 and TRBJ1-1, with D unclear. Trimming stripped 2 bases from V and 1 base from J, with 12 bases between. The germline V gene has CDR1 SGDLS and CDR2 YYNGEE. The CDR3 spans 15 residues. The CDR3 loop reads CASSVGSGKNTEAFF. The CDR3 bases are TGTGCCAGCAGCGTGGGTTCCGGGAAGAACACTGAAGCTTTCTTT.

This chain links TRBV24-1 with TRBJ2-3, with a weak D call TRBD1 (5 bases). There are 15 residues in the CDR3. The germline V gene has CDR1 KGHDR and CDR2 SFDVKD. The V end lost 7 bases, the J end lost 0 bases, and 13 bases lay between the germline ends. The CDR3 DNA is TGTGCCACCAGGGGCCCAGGGCCCAGCACAGATACGCAGTATTTT. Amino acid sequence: CATRGPGPSTDTQYF.

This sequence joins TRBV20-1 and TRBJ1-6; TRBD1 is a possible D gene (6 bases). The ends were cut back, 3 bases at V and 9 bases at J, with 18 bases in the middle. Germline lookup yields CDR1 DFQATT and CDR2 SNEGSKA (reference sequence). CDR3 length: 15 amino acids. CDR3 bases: TGCAGTGCTAGTAGGTCTGAGGGGGATAGTTCACCCCTCCACTTT. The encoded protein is CSASRSEGDSSPLHF.

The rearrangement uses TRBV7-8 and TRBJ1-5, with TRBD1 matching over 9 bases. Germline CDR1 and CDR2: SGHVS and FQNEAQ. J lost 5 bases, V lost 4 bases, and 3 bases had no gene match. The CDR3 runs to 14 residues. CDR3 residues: CASSSTGGYQPQHF. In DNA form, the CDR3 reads TGTGCCAGCAGCTCGACAGGGGGATATCAGCCCCAGCATTTT.

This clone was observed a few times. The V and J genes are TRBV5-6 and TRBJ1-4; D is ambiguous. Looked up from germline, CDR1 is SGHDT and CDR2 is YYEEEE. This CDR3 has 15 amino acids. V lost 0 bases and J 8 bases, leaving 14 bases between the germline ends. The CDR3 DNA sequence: TGTGCCAGCAGCTTGGAGAGGGATGAAGGGGAAAAACTGTTTTTT. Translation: CASSLERDEGEKLFF.